The clone carrying this T cell receptor beta chain has a handful of counts. Its antigen is not identified. The data originate from a study of metastatic and nonmetastatic thyroid tumors. At the level of the study: Repertoire data that came from the blood and tumor or nodule tissue of malignant and benign thyroid patients were compared. General study points: Significantly greater TCR beta diversity was reportedly found in malignant thyroid tumors than in benign nodules (in blood and tumor).

Authors' analysis steps: The study took CDR3 differences across clinicopathological groups and made a distant-metastasis classifier for papillary thyroid cancer from them. TCRdb reanalyzed the PCR reads via MiXCR. TCRdb, not the original authors, processed these V and J calls. The sample records 9,500 to 14,000 clones, around 30% being singletons. Ahead of thyroid surgery, no patient had received treatment of any kind. This receptor was obtained from a male donor with papillary thyroid cancer or a benign thyroid nodule (not recorded which). Some clones in this sample may be carry-over from other donors' samples. The source material was adjacent normal tissue.

CDR3 coding DNA: TGTGCCAGCAGCTCCTACTCCTACGAGCAGTACTTC. Translating gives CASSSYSYEQYF. V is TRBV7-2 and J is TRBJ2-7; D unclear. Per the germline V gene, CDR1 is SGHTA and CDR2 is FQGNSA. Between the trimmed V and J ends, which lost 4 bases and 0 bases, there was a span of 4 bases. This CDR3 spans 12 amino acids.